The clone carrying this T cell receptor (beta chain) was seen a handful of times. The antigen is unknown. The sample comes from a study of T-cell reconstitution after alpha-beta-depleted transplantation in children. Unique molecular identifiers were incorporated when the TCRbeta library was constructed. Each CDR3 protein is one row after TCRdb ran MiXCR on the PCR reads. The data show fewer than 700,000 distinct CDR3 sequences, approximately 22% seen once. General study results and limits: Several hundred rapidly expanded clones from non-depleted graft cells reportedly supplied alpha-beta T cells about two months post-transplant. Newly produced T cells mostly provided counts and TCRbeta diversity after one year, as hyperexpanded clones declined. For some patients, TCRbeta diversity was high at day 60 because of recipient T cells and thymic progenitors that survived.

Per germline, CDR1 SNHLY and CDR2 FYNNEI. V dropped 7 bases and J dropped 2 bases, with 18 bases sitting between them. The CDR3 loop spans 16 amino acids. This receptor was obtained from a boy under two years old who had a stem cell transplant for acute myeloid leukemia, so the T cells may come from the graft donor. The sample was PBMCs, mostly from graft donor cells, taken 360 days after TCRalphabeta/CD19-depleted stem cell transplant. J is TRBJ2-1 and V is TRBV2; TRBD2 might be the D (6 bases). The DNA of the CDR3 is TGTGCCAGCAACGTTGAGCGCGGGGAAACCTACAATGAGCAGTTCTTC. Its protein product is CASNVERGETYNEQFF.